This TCR beta chain is from a study of cytomegalovirus exposure and HLA in healthy donors. Study summary: In a later analysis, the roughly 110 validation repertoires were reported to have used the same platform as the 600 to 700 first-cohort repertoires. Findings and caveats of the study: In vitro data verified three CMV-associated chains as specific for CMV antigens. Reports showed the classifier diagnosing cytomegalovirus status with high specificity and sensitivity.

CDR3 length equals 12 residues. CDR1 SGHTA and CDR2 FQGTGA come from the germline V gene. Trimming took off 4 bases at V and 3 bases at J, with 3 bases between the two ends. About this clone: Its antigen is currently unknown.

It was the approximately 120-subject validation cohort, separate from the approximately 700-subject first cohort, to which the donors belonged. The data were produced by immunoSEQ multiplex PCR, yet TCRdb's version contains in-frame clones alone and is incomplete. The repertoire holds more than 130,000 clones, just over 85% seen once, with around 8% in the top ten. The chain combines TRBV7-3 with TRBJ2-2; D gene unclear. The clonotype comes from a young woman in good health and CMV-seropositive. The specimen was PBMCs. The CDR3 DNA reads TGTGCCAGCAGCTCGGACACCGGGGAGCTGTTTTTT. It translates to CASSSDTGELFF. The full variable domain, its missing parts supplied by reference TRBV7-3 and TRBJ2-2, is GAGVSQTPSNKVTEKGKYVELRCDPISGHTALYWYRQSLGQGPEFLIYFQGTGAADDSGLPNDRFFAVRPEGSVSTLKIQRTERGDSAVYLCASSSDTGELFFGEGSRLTVL.